This entry is about one T cell receptor beta chain. The data belong to a study of T cell changes during pregnancy in multiple sclerosis. This CDR3 is built from 14 residues. CDR1 MNHEY and CDR2 SMNVEV come from the germline V gene (reference sequence). V was trimmed by 8 bases and J by 1 base, leaving 11 bases between them. Method: immunoSEQ multiplex PCR; TCRdb's copy keeps in-frame clones and lacks some. The table shows about 69,000 clones, with roughly 90% occurring only once. The source was peripheral blood, collected in the third trimester of pregnancy. The rearrangement joins TRBV27 to TRBJ2-2, with D perhaps TRBD1 (6 bases). The receptor was isolated from a female donor with multiple sclerosis, enrolled in a pregnancy study. DNA for the CDR3: TGTGCCAGCTGGGGGCAGGGGAACACCGGGGAGCTGTTTTTT. Its protein product is CASWGQGNTGELFF.